In its sample, the clone carrying this TCR beta chain was seen a few times. As yet, its antigen is unknown. The source of the sample is a study of identical twins. TCRdb reanalysed the 5' RACE reads using MiXCR and keeps one entry per CDR3 protein. This table has about 430,000 distinct CDR3 sequences, approximately 17% appearing once. Unmatched junction bases numbered 7, after V lost 5 bases and J lost 6 bases. This CDR3 contains 14 residues. CDR1 and CDR2 from the germline V gene are DFQATT and SNEGSKA (reference sequence). Broader study findings: Twin-shared out-of-frame alpha sequences were enriched for low generation probability.

This TCR was sampled from a man aged 50 or older in good health. This sequence joins TRBV20-1 and TRBJ1-6; 7 positions agree with TRBD1. The material sequenced was naive T cells sorted from blood. Written as DNA, the CDR3 is TGCAGTGCTTCCCGGACAGGCCTTAATTCACCCCTCCACTTT. Protein sequence: CSASRTGLNSPLHF.